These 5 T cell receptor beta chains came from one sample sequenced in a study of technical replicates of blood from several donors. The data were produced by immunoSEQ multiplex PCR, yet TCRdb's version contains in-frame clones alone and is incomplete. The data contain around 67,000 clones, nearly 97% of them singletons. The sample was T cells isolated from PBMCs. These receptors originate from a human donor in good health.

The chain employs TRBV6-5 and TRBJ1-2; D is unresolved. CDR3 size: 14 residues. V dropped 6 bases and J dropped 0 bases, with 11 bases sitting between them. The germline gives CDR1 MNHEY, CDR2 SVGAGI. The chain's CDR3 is CASSLGGPNYGYTF. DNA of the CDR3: TGTGCCAGCAGCCTAGGCGGCCCTAACTATGGCTACACCTTC.

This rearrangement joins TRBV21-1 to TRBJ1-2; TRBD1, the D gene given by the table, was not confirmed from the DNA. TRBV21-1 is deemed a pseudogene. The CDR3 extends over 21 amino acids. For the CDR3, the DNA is TGTGCCAGCAGCAACGGGGACAGGCTTCTATTAGGATGTCCCTTCAACTATGGCTACACCTTC. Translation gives CASSNGDRLLLGCPFNYGYTF.

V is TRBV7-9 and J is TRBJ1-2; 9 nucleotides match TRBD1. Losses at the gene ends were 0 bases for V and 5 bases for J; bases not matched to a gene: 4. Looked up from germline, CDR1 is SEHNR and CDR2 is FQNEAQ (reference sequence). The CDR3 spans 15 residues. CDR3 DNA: TGTGCCAGCAGCTTAGCGGACAGGGGCCTGTATGGCTACACCTTC. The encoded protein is CASSLADRGLYGYTF.

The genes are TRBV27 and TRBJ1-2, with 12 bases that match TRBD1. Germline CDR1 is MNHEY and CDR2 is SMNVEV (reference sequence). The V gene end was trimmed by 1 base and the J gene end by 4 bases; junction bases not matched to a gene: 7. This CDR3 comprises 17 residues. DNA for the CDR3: TGTGCCAGCAGTTTATGGGGGACAGGGGGCGAGAGCTATGGCTACACCTTC. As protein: CASSLWGTGGESYGYTF.

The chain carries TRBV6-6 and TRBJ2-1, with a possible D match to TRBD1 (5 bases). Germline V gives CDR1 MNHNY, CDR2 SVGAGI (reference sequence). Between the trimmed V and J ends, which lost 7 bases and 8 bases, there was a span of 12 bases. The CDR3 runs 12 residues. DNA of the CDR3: TGTGCCAGCACCCCAGGGCCTTATGAGCAGTTCTTC. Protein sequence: CASTPGPYEQFF.